These 20 T cell receptor beta chains came from one sample sequenced in a study of T-cell memory formation after mild COVID-19. Each CDR3 protein gets one entry after TCRdb re-called the 5' RACE reads with MiXCR. This sample has 430,000 or so distinct CDR3 sequences, with around 27% found just once. Sequences were obtained from PBMCs or a T cell subset sorted from them (not recorded which). The origin of the receptors is an adult woman who had mild COVID-19 (a few samples of this study predate the infection). Cell type and time point are not known.

This clonotype was counted between two and nine times. The chain couples TRBV19 to TRBJ2-7, with 8 bases matching TRBD1. The V and J ends lost 5 bases and 1 base, in that order; junction bases with no gene match: 4. Germline CDR1 LNHDA, CDR2 SQIVND (reference sequence). This CDR3 spans 14 amino acids. For the CDR3, the DNA is TGTGCCAGTAGTTCTCGGACAGGGTCCTACGAGCAGTACTTC. Its protein is CASSSRTGSYEQYF.

This clonotype was seen a handful of times. The chain employs TRBV6-5 and TRBJ1-6, with TRBD1 as a possible D gene (5 bases). The length of the CDR3 is 13 residues. V was cut by 2 bases and J by 7 bases, with 6 bases left in between. Per germline, CDR1 MNHEY and CDR2 SVGAGI. CDR3 residues: CASSYRDNSPLHF. The CDR3, as DNA: TGTGCCAGCAGTTACAGGGACAATTCACCCCTCCACTTT.

About this clonotype itself: This may arise from a read error, as a much more abundant clone is one base away. This chain links TRBV12-3 or TRBV12-4 with TRBJ2-5; a possible D gene is TRBD1 (6 bases). Trimming left V 7 bases short and J 5 bases short, with 8 bases between. This CDR3 is 11 amino acids long. The CDR3 DNA is TGTGCCAGCACCCAGGGGGAGACCCAGTACTTC. It encodes CASTQGETQYF.

This chain connects TRBV7-2 to TRBJ2-7; perhaps TRBD1 as D (5 bases). The CDR3 covers 13 residues. The germline V and J ends were trimmed by 8 bases and 5 bases, with 16 bases remaining between them. Germline V gene lookup returns CDR1 SGHTA and CDR2 FQGNSA. The CDR3 DNA is TGTGCCAGCCGCGCAGGGTCTTCAGACGAGCAGTACTTC. Translating gives CASRAGSSDEQYF.

The rearrangement links TRBV5-1 to TRBJ2-1; the match to TRBD2 covers 10 bases. Per the germline V gene, CDR1 is SGHRS and CDR2 is YFSETQ. The ends lost 0 bases at V and 4 bases at J; junction bases unmatched: 4. This CDR3 has 16 amino acids. The CDR3 loop reads CASSLELAGSYNEQFF. In DNA, the CDR3 is TGCGCCAGCAGCTTGGAACTAGCGGGATCATACAATGAGCAGTTCTTC. The full variable domain, in which reference TRBV5-1 and TRBJ2-1 provide the parts outside the CDR3, is KAGVTQTPRYLIKTRGQQVTLSCSPISGHRSVSWYQQTPGQGLQFLFEYFSETQRNKGNFPGRFSGRQFSNSRSEMNVSTLELGDSALYLCASSLELAGSYNEQFFGPGTRLTVL.

This chain uses TRBV5-1 with TRBJ1-1; D unclear. This CDR3 is 14 amino acids long. V lost 0 bases and J lost 3, with 9 bases in between. Germline-derived CDR1 and CDR2 are SGHRS and YFSETQ. Written as DNA, the CDR3 is TGCGCCAGCAGCTTGGGGGATTTATACACTGAAGCTTTCTTT. It codes for CASSLGDLYTEAFF.

The table lists this clonotype with many counts. This chain uses TRBV2 with TRBJ1-3, with TRBD1 matching over 8 bases. The trim removed 5 bases at V and 3 bases at J, leaving 6 bases unmatched. The CDR3 sequence is 15 residues long. Germline V lookup: CDR1 SNHLY, CDR2 FYNNEI. The CDR3 region is CASSIGQGSGNTIYF. DNA of the CDR3: TGTGCCAGCAGTATTGGACAGGGAAGTGGAAACACCATATATTTT.

The V and J genes are TRBV24-1 and TRBJ2-5; 10 bases are shared with TRBD1. The CDR3 sequence is 15 residues long. After removal of 7 bases from V and 4 bases from J, the junction contained 8 bases not matched to a gene. The germline V gene has CDR1 KGHDR and CDR2 SFDVKD. As DNA, the CDR3 is TGTGCCACCAGCGGGGCCGGGACAGGGGCAGAGACCCAGTACTTC. It encodes CATSGAGTGAETQYF.

The rearrangement links TRBV20-1 to TRBJ2-3; D is unclear. Trimming removed 1 base at V and 2 bases at J, with 13 bases between. The CDR3 consists of 15 residues. Germline V gene lookup returns CDR1 DFQATT and CDR2 SNEGSKA (reference sequence). CDR3 region: CSARAPRVHTDTQYF. Here the CDR3 DNA reads TGCAGTGCTAGAGCTCCCCGGGTTCACACAGATACGCAGTATTTT.

V and J are TRBV7-2 and TRBJ1-2; no clear D. Germline values: CDR1 SGHTA, CDR2 FQGNSA. With 2 bases removed from V and 4 bases from J, the gap between germline ends came to 11 bases. The CDR3 runs 14 residues. The CDR3 protein is CASSLNSVAYGYTF. CDR3 coding DNA: TGTGCCAGCAGCTTAAATTCGGTTGCCTATGGCTACACCTTC.

This clonotype was detected a few times. CDR3 sequence: CASSIQLVLSSGELFF. CDR3 sequence (DNA): TGTGCCAGTAGTATCCAACTAGTTCTATCTTCCGGGGAGCTGTTTTTT. The chain couples TRBV19 to TRBJ2-2, with D perhaps matching TRBD2 (5 bases). This CDR3 region has 16 residues. V was pared by 3 bases and J by 6 bases, with 17 bases between. Germline V gene lookup returns CDR1 LNHDA and CDR2 SQIVND (reference sequence).

In its sample, this clonotype was seen a few times. In DNA form, the CDR3 reads TGTGCCAGCAGCCAATGGACGCCGAACACAGATACGCAGTATTTT. Protein sequence: CASSQWTPNTDTQYF. The rearrangement joins TRBV7-2 to TRBJ2-3; D gene unclear. The germline V gene has CDR1 SGHTA and CDR2 FQGNSA. The CDR3 extends over 15 amino acids. V was pared by 5 bases and J by 2 bases, with 14 bases between.

The rearrangement uses TRBV18 and TRBJ1-6, with D uncertain. Trimming left V 1 base short and J 0 bases short, with 13 bases between. The CDR3 consists of 18 residues. The germline V gene encodes CDR1 KGHSH and CDR2 LQKENI. CDR3 region: CASSPQGPRSSYNSPLHF. CDR3 nucleotides: TGTGCCAGCTCACCACAAGGCCCCAGGAGCTCCTATAATTCACCCCTCCACTTT.

This clonotype came up a few times. The chain combines TRBV7-2 with TRBJ2-2; a possible D gene is TRBD1 (6 bases). Germline lookup yields CDR1 SGHTA and CDR2 FQGNSA. The V end lost 5 bases, the J end lost 6 bases, and 13 bases lay between the germline ends. This CDR3 spans 14 amino acids. The CDR3 region has the DNA TGTGCCAGCAGCCAATTGGGGGCCGCCGGGGAGCTGTTTTTT. Residues: CASSQLGAAGELFF. The variable domain in full, with the rest retrieved from reference TRBV7-2 and TRBJ2-2, is GAGVSQSPSNKVTEKGKDVELRCDPISGHTALYWYRQSLGQGLEFLIYFQGNSAPDKSGLPSDRFSAERTGGSVSTLTIQRTQQEDSAVYLCASSQLGAAGELFFGEGSRLTVL.

The V call is TRBV4-2, the J call TRBJ2-2; the D gene is possibly TRBD1 (5 bases). V dropped 3 bases and J dropped 4 bases, with 12 bases sitting between them. The length of the CDR3 is 15 residues. Germline V lookup: CDR1 LGHNA, CDR2 YNFKEQ. CDR3 bases: TGTGCCAGCAGCCAGTCCGGCCAGGGCACCGGGGAGCTGTTTTTT. Protein sequence: CASSQSGQGTGELFF.

The rearrangement uses TRBV18 and TRBJ1-6; TRBD1 might be the D (5 bases). Germline CDR1 is KGHSH and CDR2 is LQKENI. The CDR3 is 16 amino acids. Trimming pared 0 bases from V and 7 bases from J, leaving 13 bases between. CDR3 coding DNA: TGTGCCAGCTCACCACCGGCGGGGGGATCGAATTCACCCCTCCACTTT. Protein sequence: CASSPPAGGSNSPLHF.

The chain combines TRBV7-9 with TRBJ1-1, with 7 positions matching TRBD1. The CDR3 is 14 amino acids. V shed 5 bases and J 2 bases; nucleotides not matched to a gene: 5. CDR1 SEHNR and CDR2 FQNEAQ come from the germline V gene (reference sequence). DNA for the CDR3: TGTGCCAGCAGCGTAGGGGACAGTAACACTGAAGCTTTCTTT. Residues: CASSVGDSNTEAFF.

This CDR3 is CSARDFPLGFF. CDR3 in DNA: TGCAGTGCCAGGGACTTCCCGTTGGGGTTCTTC. The chain carries TRBV20-1 and TRBJ2-1; D is perhaps TRBD2 (6 bases). The germline V gene encodes CDR1 DFQATT and CDR2 SNEGSKA (reference sequence). Trimming took 6 bases from V and 15 from J, leaving 18 bases between them. The CDR3 runs 11 residues.

The rearrangement uses TRBV7-9 and TRBJ1-3, with 7 bases lining up with TRBD1. From germline, CDR1 is SEHNR and CDR2 FQNEAQ (reference sequence). This CDR3 is built from 16 residues. Trimming took 5 bases from V and 0 from J; bases not matched to a gene: 7. Here the CDR3 DNA reads TGTGCCAGCAGCGTATCAAGGGGGCTCTCTGGAAACACCATATATTTT. Residues: CASSVSRGLSGNTIYF. Drawing the rest from reference TRBV7-9 and TRBJ1-3, the complete variable domain is DTGVSQNPRHKITKRGQNVTFRCDPISEHNRLYWYRQTLGQGPEFLTYFQNEAQLEKSRLLSDRFSAERPKGSFSTLEIQRTEQGDSAMYLCASSVSRGLSGNTIYFGEGSWLTVV.

J is TRBJ2-1 and V is TRBV12-3 or TRBV12-4; unclear D gene. The CDR3 has 11 residues. The V and J ends lost 5 bases and 6 bases respectively, with 5 bases between them. The CDR3: CASSRFNEQFF. DNA of the CDR3: TGTGCCAGCAGTCGCTTCAATGAGCAGTTCTTC.